These 29 T cell receptor beta chains came from one sample sequenced in a study of blood T cell repertoires in COVID-19. Data came from immunoSEQ multiplex PCR; TCRdb stores just in-frame clones and leaves some out. The sample holds 300,000 to 400,000 clones, around 89% seen once. The sample consisted of peripheral blood. The receptors derive from a woman between 50 and 59 years old with active or convalescent COVID-19.

This chain uses TRBV6-2 or TRBV6-3 with TRBJ1-2, with D possibly being TRBD1 (5 bases). The CDR3 length is 14 residues. Germline loops: CDR1 MNHEY, CDR2 SVGEGT. The V gene lost 0 bases and the J gene lost 8 bases, with 13 bases spanning the gap. Written as DNA, the CDR3 is TGTGCCAGCAGTTACTCGGCCAAGCAGGGAGGCTACACCTTC. It is translated as CASSYSAKQGGYTF.

This clone was seen a handful of times. The chain employs TRBV7-2 and TRBJ1-3, with 7 bases aligning to TRBD1. V trimming: 3 bases; J trimming: 6 bases; junction bases outside the gene matches: 5. The germline CDR1 and CDR2 sequences are SGHTA and FQGNSA. The CDR3 sequence is 14 residues long. CDR3 sequence: CASSFLGQTNTIYF. The CDR3 DNA reads TGTGCCAGCAGCTTTCTGGGACAGACAAACACCATATATTTT.

V gene TRBV7-9 combines with J gene TRBJ1-1, with a possible D match to TRBD1 (5 bases). CDR1 is SEHNR and CDR2 is FQNEAQ in the germline V gene (reference sequence). Trimming shortened V by 4 bases and J by 2 bases, and 20 bases separated the two germline ends. The CDR3 runs to 17 residues. The CDR3 DNA reads as TGTGCCAGCAGCTCGACCGCGCTCAGGGTAATCAACACTGAAGCTTTCTTT. Translating it yields CASSSTALRVINTEAFF.

The rearrangement links TRBV5-6 to TRBJ2-7, with a weak D call TRBD2 (7 bases). V dropped 3 bases and J dropped 6 bases, with 13 bases sitting between them. The CDR3 is 13 residues long. Germline V gene sequence: CDR1 SGHDT, CDR2 YYEEEE. This chain's CDR3 is CASSWLGGREQYF. CDR3 sequence (DNA): TGTGCCAGCAGCTGGTTGGGGGGGCGCGAGCAGTACTTC.

The genes are TRBV20-1 and TRBJ2-7, with 9 bases lining up with TRBD1. The CDR3 has 11 amino acids. V lost 6 bases and J lost 5; bases outside the gene matches: 2. Per germline, CDR1 DFQATT and CDR2 SNEGSKA (reference sequence). In DNA, the CDR3 is TGCAGTGCCGGGGACAGGGACGAGCAGTACTTC. This encodes CSAGDRDEQYF.

The V gene is TRBV24-1, the J gene TRBJ1-2, with TRBD1 identical over 10 bases. This CDR3 has 15 residues. From germline, CDR1 is KGHDR and CDR2 SFDVKD. V lost 4 bases and J lost 3; bases outside the gene matches: 4. CDR3 bases: TGTGCCACCAGTGAGACAGGGGGCGAAGACTATGGCTACACCTTC. Amino acids: CATSETGGEDYGYTF.

The chain recombines TRBV7-2 with TRBJ1-1, with D uncertain. The germline V gene encodes CDR1 SGHTA and CDR2 FQGNSA. V was pared by 6 bases and J by 0 bases, with 11 bases between. There are 14 residues in the CDR3. CDR3 nucleotides: TGTGCCAGCAGGGAACGGAGCGTGAACACTGAAGCTTTCTTT. Protein: CASRERSVNTEAFF.

The rearrangement joins TRBV5-1 to TRBJ2-2; no clear D. CDR1 SGHRS and CDR2 YFSETQ come from the germline V gene. The CDR3 extends over 12 amino acids. V was shortened by 1 base and J by 7 bases, with 5 bases between the two germline ends. DNA for the CDR3: TGCGCCAGCAGCTTGTCAATCGGGGAGCTGTTTTTT. Translating it yields CASSLSIGELFF.

The chain is built from TRBV30 and TRBJ2-1; 11 bases agree with TRBD2. Per germline, CDR1 GTSNPN and CDR2 SVGIG (reference sequence). The CDR3 covers 16 residues. Trimming took 0 bases from V and 4 from J; bases not matched to a gene: 5. As DNA, the CDR3 is TGTGCCTGGAGTGTACTAGCGGGAGCCGGTTACAATGAGCAGTTCTTC. It translates to CAWSVLAGAGYNEQFF.

V is TRBV19 and J is TRBJ2-7; 9 bases fit TRBD1. V lost 3 bases, J lost 2 bases, and 5 bases stayed unmatched. Germline lookup yields CDR1 LNHDA and CDR2 SQIVND (reference sequence). The CDR3 sequence is 15 residues long. CDR3 nucleotides: TGTGCCAGTAGTATTACAGGGGGCACGGCCTACGAGCAGTACTTC. Protein: CASSITGGTAYEQYF. Full variable domain (missing parts from reference TRBV19 and TRBJ2-7): DGGITQSPKYLFRKEGQNVTLSCEQNLNHDAMYWYRQDPGQGLRLIYYSQIVNDFQKGDIAEGYSVSREKKESFPLTVTSAQKNPTAFYLCASSITGGTAYEQYFGPGTRLTVT.

The chain combines TRBV18 with TRBJ2-7; perhaps TRBD2 as D (5 bases). The V gene's germline CDR1 is KGHSH and CDR2 LQKENI. This CDR3 is 13 amino acids long. V lost 3 bases, J lost 6 bases, and 12 bases lay in between. As DNA, the CDR3 is TGTGCCAGCTCACCCGCCGGGGTAGGCGAGCAGTACTTC. Protein: CASSPAGVGEQYF.

J is TRBJ1-3 and V is TRBV18, with no clear D. Looked up from germline, CDR1 is KGHSH and CDR2 is LQKENI. Trimming pared 2 bases from V and 4 bases from J, leaving 21 bases between. The CDR3 has 18 amino acids. CDR3 protein: CASSPFKLGGISGNTIYF. The CDR3 DNA is TGTGCCAGCTCACCATTTAAGTTGGGAGGAATCTCCGGAAACACCATATATTTT. Full variable domain (remainder filled in from reference TRBV18 and TRBJ1-3): NAGVMQNPRHLVRRRGQEARLRCSPMKGHSHVYWYRQLPEEGLKFMVYLQKENIIDESGMPKERFSAEFPKEGPSILRIQQVVRGDSAAYFCASSPFKLGGISGNTIYFGEGSWLTVV.

This sequence joins TRBV10-1 and TRBJ1-1; D is undetermined. From germline, CDR1 is WNHNN and CDR2 SYGVQD (reference sequence). The CDR3 is made up of 19 amino acids. Trimming shortened V by 7 bases and J by 7 bases, and 34 bases separated the two germline ends. The DNA of the CDR3 is TGCGCCAGCACCCCCGGCATAGTTACGGTGGGCCCGCCAGTCCATGAAGCTTTCTTT. This gives the protein CASTPGIVTVGPPVHEAFF.

V gene TRBV28 combines with J gene TRBJ1-4; TRBD1 is a possible D gene (6 bases). The CDR3 spans 14 residues. V was pared by 2 bases and J by 8 bases, with 12 bases between. The germline gives CDR1 MDHEN, CDR2 SYDVKM. The CDR3 region has the DNA TGTGCCAGCAGTTTACTAGGGGGGGGAGAAAAACTGTTTTTT. It yields the protein CASSLLGGGEKLFF.

The J gene is TRBJ1-2, the V gene TRBV7-9, with D unclear. V was clipped by 1 base and J by 8 bases, with 8 bases between them. In germline, CDR1 is SEHNR, CDR2 FQNEAQ (reference sequence). This CDR3 is 12 amino acids long. This CDR3 reads CASSLGGLGYTF. In nucleotides, the CDR3 is TGTGCCAGCAGCTTAGGAGGGCTCGGCTACACCTTC.

This sequence joins TRBV28 and TRBJ1-2, with TRBD1 as a possible D gene (6 bases). Looked up from germline, CDR1 is MDHEN and CDR2 is SYDVKM. Trimming took off 2 bases at V and 2 bases at J, with 15 bases between the two ends. This CDR3 spans 16 amino acids. CDR3 region: CASSLRAGVPNYGYTF. CDR3 in DNA: TGTGCCAGCAGTTTAAGGGCAGGGGTACCGAACTATGGCTACACCTTC.

This chain joins TRBV7-6 and TRBJ1-3; D remains unclear. The CDR3 contains 12 residues. The V gene's germline CDR1 is SGHVS and CDR2 FNYEAQ. V lost 7 bases, J lost 9 bases, and 13 bases lay in between. CDR3: CASTTSEGTIYF. The CDR3, as DNA: TGTGCCAGCACCACCTCGGAGGGCACCATATATTTT.

V gene TRBV6-2 or TRBV6-3 combines with J gene TRBJ2-1; 9 positions match TRBD2. The germline V gene has CDR1 MNHEY and CDR2 SVGEGT. The CDR3 length is 18 residues. V trimming: 1 base; J trimming: 0 bases; junction bases outside the gene matches: 7. This CDR3 reads CASSYYRGTSTSYNEQFF. CDR3 bases: TGTGCCAGCAGTTACTACCGGGGGACTAGCACCTCCTACAATGAGCAGTTCTTC.

The chain couples TRBV6-6 to TRBJ2-7; D is possibly TRBD1 (5 bases). Germline CDR1 is MNHNY and CDR2 is SVGAGI (reference sequence). The length of the CDR3 is 14 residues. The V and J ends lost 6 bases and 0 bases respectively, with 12 bases between them. CDR3 protein: CASSHPTASYEQYF. The DNA for the CDR3 is TGTGCCAGCAGCCACCCGACAGCCTCCTACGAGCAGTACTTC.

The chain uses TRBV7-3 and TRBJ2-1; TRBD2 matches 7 bases. V gave up 2 bases and J gave up 12 bases; unmatched junction bases: 10. The germline gives CDR1 SGHTA, CDR2 FQGTGA. The CDR3 is 14 amino acids. The CDR3, as DNA: TGTGCCAGCAGCTTAGTCGGACTAGAGTCCGGGCAGTTCTTC. Protein product: CASSLVGLESGQFF.

This sequence joins TRBV7-2 and TRBJ2-1; 12 nucleotides agree with TRBD1. Germline V gene data show CDR1 as SGHTA and CDR2 as FQGNSA. The CDR3 sequence is 17 residues long. V shed 5 bases, J shed 8 bases, and the junction held 13 bases outside the gene matches. The CDR3 here is CASSHRRDRGLDHEQFF. The CDR3 DNA reads TGTGCCAGCAGCCACCGCCGGGACAGGGGGCTTGATCATGAGCAGTTCTTC.

The chain combines TRBV7-3 with TRBJ2-1; TRBD2 is a possible D gene (5 bases). V was cut by 4 bases and J by 10 bases, with 17 bases left in between. Germline CDR1 is SGHTA and CDR2 is FQGTGA. The CDR3 is 14 residues long. The CDR3 protein is CASSSNSARGEQFF. Written as DNA, the CDR3 is TGTGCCAGCAGCTCTAATAGCGCCCGGGGAGAGCAGTTCTTC.

In this sample, this clone turned up a few times. This chain joins TRBV4-1 and TRBJ2-1, with D possibly matching TRBD2 (6 bases). The CDR3 covers 16 residues. V shed 1 base and J shed 6 bases, with 16 bases lying between them. Germline CDR1 MGHRA, CDR2 YSYEKL. This CDR3 reads CASSQAGLHPGNEQFF. DNA for the CDR3: TGCGCCAGCAGCCAAGCCGGACTACATCCAGGCAATGAGCAGTTCTTC.

This CDR3 is CASSKAFGTSGSLDIQYF. The DNA of the CDR3 is TGTGCCAGCAGCAAAGCATTCGGGACTAGCGGGAGTCTAGACATTCAGTACTTC. V is TRBV21-1 and J is TRBJ2-4; TRBD2 was called by the table and not checked on the DNA. TRBV21-1 is tagged as a pseudogene. This CDR3 region has 18 residues.

The V call is TRBV27, the J call TRBJ2-7; no clear D. V lost 6 bases and J 4 bases, leaving 7 bases between the germline ends. The germline V gene encodes CDR1 MNHEY and CDR2 SMNVEV (reference sequence). The CDR3 contains 11 residues. The CDR3 loop reads CASRENYEQYF. In nucleotides, the CDR3 is TGTGCCAGCAGAGAGAATTACGAGCAGTACTTC.

The chain links TRBV5-4 to TRBJ1-1, with 7 bases fitting TRBD1. Germline loops: CDR1 SGHNT, CDR2 YYREEE (reference sequence). CDR3 length: 15 amino acids. V lost 0 bases to trimming and J lost 3 bases; unmatched junction nucleotides: 5. The CDR3 reads CASSLATGTDTEAFF. Written as DNA, the CDR3 is TGTGCCAGCAGCTTGGCCACCGGGACAGACACTGAAGCTTTCTTT.

The gene calls are TRBV6-5 and TRBJ2-7; 12 bases agree with TRBD2. Per germline, CDR1 MNHEY and CDR2 SVGAGI. V dropped 5 bases and J dropped 3; count of bases not matched to a gene: 5. The CDR3 is made up of 15 amino acids. The CDR3 bases are TGTGCCAGCAGTCGACTAGCGGGGGAGTTCTACGAGCAGTACTTC. Encoded protein: CASSRLAGEFYEQYF.

The CDR3 reads CASSYPSSGSRQETQYF. DNA of the CDR3: TGTGCCAGCAGTTACCCTTCTAGCGGTAGTCGCCAAGAGACCCAGTACTTC. The rearrangement joins TRBV6-2 or TRBV6-3 to TRBJ2-5, with 7 bases that match TRBD2. This CDR3 spans 17 amino acids. Germline V gives CDR1 MNHEY, CDR2 SVGEGT. Trimming took 2 bases from V and 1 from J; bases not matched to a gene: 10.

The rearrangement links TRBV30 to TRBJ1-3; 7 bases match TRBD1. V lost 0 bases, J lost 7 bases, and 9 bases stayed unmatched. The germline CDR1 and CDR2 sequences are GTSNPN and SVGIG (reference sequence). This CDR3 comprises 15 residues. The DNA of the CDR3 is TGTGCCTGGAGTGTACCCCTAGGGGGCCTTAACACCATATATTTT. Its translation is CAWSVPLGGLNTIYF.